This TCR beta chain was profiled in a study of vaccination and CD4 T cells after COVID-19. Study in general: Post-COVID sampling occurred a median around 100 days after diagnosis (range 35 to 161).

In the case of this clonotype: Its antigen remains unknown.

This CDR3 region has 14 residues. The ends were cut back, 2 bases at V and 4 bases at J, with 10 bases in the middle. Germline loops: CDR1 LGHNA, CDR2 YNFKEQ. Treatment here: approximately 10-day PBMC culture with coronavirus spike peptide pools or control peptides (ViraFEST assay). Unexposed donor CD4+ T cells predated the COVID-19 pandemic, collected 2011-2018. With the Oncomine TCR Beta short-read assay, DNA from cultured CD4+ T cells was sequenced. DNA came from CD4+ T cells after culture. TCRdb re-derived calls from the PCR reads in MiXCR, one entry per CDR3 protein. The sample records more than 8,500 distinct CDR3 sequences, approximately 40% being singletons.

The chain employs TRBV4-2 and TRBJ2-3; tentatively, D is TRBD2 (6 bases). Sequenced input: CD4+ T cells from blood, cultured in vitro. This TCR was recovered from a human donor in good health. CDR3 amino acids: CASSQWGDSDTQYF. DNA for the CDR3: TGTGCCAGCAGCCAATGGGGGGACTCAGATACGCAGTATTTT.